This T cell receptor (beta chain) was observed in a study of blood T cell repertoires in COVID-19. Across the study: Collection of acute and convalescent COVID-19 samples took place in the United States, Italy and Spain.

As handled by the study authors: Amplification of reference gene primers was used by the study to estimate nucleated cell counts. Sequenced by immunoSEQ multiplex PCR; TCRdb stores in-frame clones only, minus some. D and trimming were read from the DNA, whereas the V and J calls and clone size are those reported in that table. The repertoire holds some 71,000 clones, with 70% to 90% as singletons. The clonotype originates from a man aged 25 to 40 with acute or convalescent COVID-19. Sample: peripheral blood.

The CDR3 nucleotides read TGTGCCAGCAGTTTTGAGGGGGAGAACATTCAGTACTTC. Amino acids: CASSFEGENIQYF. The V gene is TRBV12-3 or TRBV12-4, the J gene TRBJ2-4; tentatively, D is TRBD1 (6 bases). This CDR3 has 13 amino acids. V gave up 3 bases and J gave up 7 bases, with 10 bases separating them.